This passage covers 2 T cell receptor beta chains from one sample sequenced in a study of blood T cell repertoires in COVID-19. Profiling relied on immunoSEQ multiplex PCR, and the TCRdb table lists in-frame clones only, not all of them. The data contain about 150,000 clones, roughly three quarters of them singletons. The specimen sequenced was peripheral blood. The receptors come from a man in his forties or fifties with active or convalescent COVID-19.

The chain combines TRBV5-1 with TRBJ2-7, with a weak D call TRBD2 (6 bases). The CDR3 sequence is 15 residues long. Trimming pared 5 bases from V and 4 bases from J, leaving 19 bases between. From germline, CDR1 is SGHRS and CDR2 YFSETQ. The CDR3 DNA is TGCGCCAGCAGACGAGGAGGGACGGGAGTTTACGAGCAGTACTTC. This encodes CASRRGGTGVYEQYF.

This clone has just a few counts. The chain combines TRBV11-3 with TRBJ2-1; the D is unclear. V gave up 5 bases and J gave up 6 bases, with 11 bases separating them. CDR3 size: 13 residues. Germline V gene data show CDR1 as SGHNT and CDR2 as YENEEA. CDR3 amino acids: CASSLPPGNEQFF. The DNA of the CDR3 is TGTGCCAGCAGCCTACCACCGGGCAATGAGCAGTTCTTC.